This T cell receptor beta chain appears in the sequencing data of a study of CD8 T cells in Susac syndrome. Overall study results and limits: As acknowledged by the study, its TCR sequencing and HLA analysis included a relatively small number of individuals.

For this clonotype: The antigen remains undetermined.

RNA totalling roughly 0.5 to 1 ug underwent reverse transcription with random hexamers. With immunoSEQ multiplex PCR, TCR beta CDR3 was amplified across 54 Vbeta and 13 Jbeta. TCRdb re-analysed the immunoSEQ multiplex PCR reads in MiXCR, keeping a single row per CDR3 protein. The repertoire includes 150,000 to 250,000 distinct CDR3 sequences, about 95% of them detected once, and around 0.085% sits in the top ten. The sequenced target, TCR beta, came from blood CD8+ and CD4+ T cells. TEMRA cells were FACS-enriched, while CD8+ and CD4+ T cells were negatively isolated. The CDR3 totals 12 residues. Trimming cost V 6 bases and J 3 bases; bases outside gene matches: 5. Germline CDR1 DFQATT, CDR2 SNEGSKA (reference sequence).

What was sequenced was CD4+ T cells from PBMCs. The clonotype was recovered from a human donor with multiple sclerosis. The chain employs TRBV20-1 and TRBJ2-7, with TRBD1 matching 7 bases. CDR3: CSATGQIYEQYF. For the CDR3, the DNA is TGCAGTGCAACGGGACAGATCTACGAGCAGTACTTC.